A single sample gave rise to the 16 T cell receptor beta chains below, sequenced in a study of blood T cells in healthy people across ages. Primed by a sample-barcoded 5' primer and a J-beta primer mix, a second PCR proceeded for about 7 to 11 cycles. From the 5' RACE reads, TCRdb called clonotypes with MiXCR, one entry per CDR3 protein. The table records roughly 1,700,000 distinct CDR3 sequences, 28% of them present only once. Sequencing was performed on blood. The receptor source for this set is a woman in her 30s in good health.

V is TRBV5-1 and J is TRBJ2-5, with TRBD2 identical over 7 bases. This CDR3 is built from 15 residues. Germline V gene data show CDR1 as SGHRS and CDR2 as YFSETQ. V was clipped by 1 base and J by 3 bases; unmatched bases: 6. The CDR3 protein is CASSLSPGGKETQYF. CDR3 in DNA: TGCGCCAGCAGCTTGTCCCCGGGGGGTAAAGAGACCCAGTACTTC.

At least ten counts were recorded for this clonotype. The rearrangement joins TRBV6-5 to TRBJ1-6, with D possibly matching TRBD1 (5 bases). The CDR3 covers 15 residues. Germline CDR1 MNHEY, CDR2 SVGAGI. Between the trimmed V and J ends, which lost 5 bases and 14 bases, there was a span of 22 bases. CDR3 DNA: TGTGCCAGCAGTGAAAACGGGTCTGGCCAGGGAACCCTCCACTTT. Protein: CASSENGSGQGTLHF.

The chain has TRBV3-1 and TRBJ2-1; no clear D gene. CDR1 and CDR2 (germline): LGHDT, YNNKEL (reference sequence). Trimming removed 1 base from V and 1 base from J, with 8 bases in between. This CDR3 comprises 15 residues. The CDR3 sequence is CASSQAPTSYNEQFF. The CDR3 bases are TGTGCCAGCAGCCAAGCACCGACGTCCTACAATGAGCAGTTCTTC.

This clonotype showed up just a few times. The chain carries TRBV18 and TRBJ1-6, with 7 bases lining up with TRBD1. Germline lookup yields CDR1 KGHSH and CDR2 LQKENI. Trimming took 6 bases from V and 7 from J; bases not matched to a gene: 6. The CDR3 spans 14 residues. The CDR3: CASSGTVVNSPLHF. CDR3 in DNA: TGTGCCAGCTCGGGGACAGTGGTCAATTCACCCCTCCACTTT.

This clonotype was seen only a few times. The V call is TRBV20-1, the J call TRBJ2-1; D not resolved. Looked up from germline, CDR1 is DFQATT and CDR2 is SNEGSKA (reference sequence). The ends were cut back, 6 bases at V and 5 bases at J, with 8 bases in the middle. This CDR3 is 11 amino acids long. CDR3 loop: CSAPGDNEQFF. DNA for the CDR3: TGCAGTGCCCCGGGCGACAATGAGCAGTTCTTC.

This clonotype was recorded a few times. The genes are TRBV7-2 and TRBJ1-1; 9 positions agree with TRBD1. The CDR3 covers 13 residues. V dropped 5 bases and J dropped 7; count of bases not matched to a gene: 5. Germline values: CDR1 SGHTA, CDR2 FQGNSA. This chain's CDR3 is CASSPRQGVEAFF. The DNA for the CDR3 is TGTGCCAGCAGCCCCCGACAGGGGGTTGAAGCTTTCTTT.

This clonotype was detected ten times or more. The CDR3 protein is CASSQNQGSEQFF. The DNA of the CDR3 is TGCGCCAGCAGCCAAAACCAAGGTTCTGAGCAGTTCTTC. The chain is built from TRBV4-3 and TRBJ2-1; D is ambiguous. The V gene's germline CDR1 is LGHNA and CDR2 YSLEER. V was cut by 2 bases and J by 9 bases, with 11 bases left in between. This CDR3 is built from 13 residues.

The chain employs TRBV20-1 and TRBJ2-3, with D unresolved. Germline CDR1 reads DFQATT; CDR2 reads SNEGSKA (reference sequence). V was shortened by 3 bases and J by 3 bases, with 10 bases between the two germline ends. This CDR3 region has 13 residues. The CDR3 DNA follows: TGCAGTGCTAGTGTGGAAGTAACAGATACGCAGTATTTT. Translating it yields CSASVEVTDTQYF.

In this sample, this clonotype turned up a few times. The chain employs TRBV10-3 and TRBJ2-4; D is unclear. Trimming removed 5 bases from V and 4 bases from J, with 6 bases in between. This CDR3 is 12 amino acids long. The germline V gene encodes CDR1 ENHRY and CDR2 SYGVKD. The CDR3 coding sequence is TGTGCCATCAGTTCGAGTAAAAACATTCAGTACTTC. Protein product: CAISSSKNIQYF.

This rearrangement joins TRBV7-2 to TRBJ2-6, with 9 bases aligning to TRBD1. CDR3 size: 16 residues. J gave up 0 bases and V 4 bases, and 1 base lay outside the gene matches. The germline CDR1 and CDR2 sequences are SGHTA and FQGNSA. Written as DNA, the CDR3 is TGTGCCAGCAGCTGGGGACAGGGCTCTGGGGCCAACGTCCTGACTTTC. This codes for CASSWGQGSGANVLTF.

V usage is TRBV9 and J usage is TRBJ2-1; a weak D match, TRBD1 (5 bases). In germline, CDR1 is SGDLS, CDR2 YYNGEE. The V end was cut by 7 bases, the J end by 0 bases, with 20 bases between. This CDR3 has 17 residues. CDR3 sequence: CASGNQKGSSSYNEQFF. CDR3 bases: TGTGCCAGCGGAAACCAAAAGGGGTCGAGCTCCTACAATGAGCAGTTCTTC.

This clonotype turned up a few times. The rearrangement joins TRBV7-2 to TRBJ2-1; the D gene is possibly TRBD2 (5 bases). With 0 bases removed from V and 5 bases from J, the gap between germline ends came to 8 bases. The CDR3 covers 14 residues. Germline V CDR1 and CDR2: SGHTA, FQGNSA. CDR3 protein: CASSLALGNNEQFF. CDR3 DNA sequence: TGTGCCAGCAGCTTAGCGCTCGGGAACAATGAGCAGTTCTTC. The whole variable domain, filled in from reference TRBV7-2 and TRBJ2-1, reads GAGVSQSPSNKVTEKGKDVELRCDPISGHTALYWYRQSLGQGLEFLIYFQGNSAPDKSGLPSDRFSAERTGGSVSTLTIQRTQQEDSAVYLCASSLALGNNEQFFGPGTRLTVL.

This clonotype turned up a few times. The rearrangement links TRBV12-3 or TRBV12-4 to TRBJ2-2, with 16 nucleotides matching TRBD2. Trimming took 5 bases from V and 5 from J; bases not matched to a gene: 20. This CDR3 spans 22 amino acids. CDR3 sequence: CASSPSWDSGLAGGNPTGELFF. DNA of the CDR3: TGTGCCAGCAGTCCTTCGTGGGACTCGGGACTAGCGGGAGGGAATCCTACCGGGGAGCTGTTTTTT.

The CDR3 region is CASSVGTGSGANVLTF. CDR3 bases: TGTGCCAGCAGCGTAGGAACCGGCTCTGGGGCCAACGTCCTGACTTTC. The chain uses TRBV9 and TRBJ2-6; D not certain. The CDR3 runs 16 residues. Germline lookup yields CDR1 SGDLS and CDR2 YYNGEE. V lost 0 bases to trimming and J lost 0 bases, with 7 bases between them.

The chain employs TRBV20-1 and TRBJ2-7; no definite D call. This CDR3 has 11 residues. Germline CDR1 is DFQATT and CDR2 is SNEGSKA (reference sequence). V lost 6 bases and J lost 7, with 13 bases in between. CDR3 nucleotide sequence: TGCAGTGCCGTCGACGTCAATGAGCAGTACTTC. It encodes CSAVDVNEQYF.

The chain links TRBV29-1 to TRBJ2-5; the D call may be TRBD1 or TRBD2 (6 bases each). The assigned J gene may be wrong: the sequence end matches TRBJ2-7 better. The CDR3 has 15 amino acids. The germline gives CDR1 SQVTM, CDR2 ANQGSEA. DNA for the CDR3: TGCAGCGTTCAATTCTTCGGGGGCAGGGCGGGCGAGCAGTACTTC. This sequence encodes CSVQFFGGRAGEQYF.